What follows are 17 T cell receptor beta chains derived from one specimen sequenced in a study of blood T cell repertoires in COVID-19. The assay was immunoSEQ multiplex PCR, and TCRdb's table has in-frame clones only and misses some. The sample contains over 150,000 clones, 70% to 90% of which appear only once. The sequenced sample was peripheral blood. These receptor sequences come from a man older than 75 with COVID-19, enrolled during active disease.

This clone was seen only a few times. The chain employs TRBV10-3 and TRBJ1-1; tentatively, D is TRBD1 (5 bases). The ends were cut back, 4 bases at V and 0 bases at J, with 9 bases in the middle. Germline lookup yields CDR1 ENHRY and CDR2 SYGVKD. This CDR3 is 14 amino acids long. CDR3 bases: TGTGCCATCAGTGTCGACAGCTTGAACACTGAAGCTTTCTTT. This encodes CAISVDSLNTEAFF.

The V gene is TRBV27, the J gene TRBJ2-7, with D possibly TRBD2 on 6 matching bases. This CDR3 has 13 amino acids. Germline V lookup: CDR1 MNHEY, CDR2 SMNVEV (reference sequence). V was trimmed by 4 bases and J by 5 bases, leaving 12 bases between them. CDR3 in amino acids: CASSWVEGNEQYF. Here the CDR3 DNA reads TGTGCCAGCAGTTGGGTGGAGGGGAACGAGCAGTACTTC.

The chain links TRBV29-1 to TRBJ2-7, with 13 nucleotides matching TRBD2. The V segment lost 4 bases and the J segment 1 base; nucleotides outside the gene matches: 1. This CDR3 contains 14 residues. Germline values: CDR1 SQVTM, CDR2 ANQGSEA. Here the CDR3 reads CSVGTSGGSYEQYF. DNA of the CDR3: TGCAGCGTTGGGACTAGCGGGGGATCCTACGAGCAGTACTTC.

J is TRBJ1-6 and V is TRBV14; TRBD1 matches at 7 bases. Germline lookup yields CDR1 SGHDN and CDR2 FVKESK. V was clipped by 4 bases and J by 10 bases; unmatched bases: 10. The CDR3 contains 15 residues. The CDR3 nucleotides read TGTGCCAGCAGCCCTACCAGGGGGGTCTACTCACCCCTCCACTTT. Amino acids: CASSPTRGVYSPLHF.

A word on this clone: Other DNA sequences of this sample code for an identical CDR3. This chain connects TRBV14 to TRBJ1-4; TRBD1 aligns across 7 bases. The junction had 5 bases not matched to a gene; V was cut back by 4 bases and J by 0 bases. The length of the CDR3 is 16 residues. Germline V CDR1 and CDR2: SGHDN, FVKESK. DNA of the CDR3: TGTGCCAGCAGCCCCCGACAGGGCGCAACTAATGAAAAACTGTTTTTT. Residues: CASSPRQGATNEKLFF. The variable domain in full, with the rest retrieved from reference TRBV14 and TRBJ1-4, is EAGVTQFPSHSVIEKGQTVTLRCDPISGHDNLYWYRRVMGKEIKFLLHFVKESKQDESGMPNNRFLAERTGGTYSTLKVQPAELEDSGVYFCASSPRQGATNEKLFFGSGTQLSVL.

This clone has a single count. This chain connects TRBV10-1 to TRBJ2-1, with D perhaps matching TRBD2 (6 bases). The V gene lost 0 bases and the J gene lost 5 bases, with 17 bases spanning the gap. This CDR3 comprises 17 residues. Germline loops: CDR1 WNHNN, CDR2 SYGVQD (reference sequence). CDR3 sequence: CASSESLGAGIDNEQFF. In nucleotides, the CDR3 is TGCGCCAGCAGTGAGTCTCTTGGGGCGGGGATCGACAATGAGCAGTTCTTC.

This clone came up once. V usage is TRBV6-6 and J usage is TRBJ1-1; D gene unclear. V lost 2 bases and J lost 2, with 3 bases in between. Germline V lookup: CDR1 MNHNY, CDR2 SVGAGI (reference sequence). CDR3 length: 12 amino acids. CDR3: CASSYSNTEAFF. The CDR3 DNA is TGTGCCAGCAGTTACAGCAACACTGAAGCTTTCTTT.

This rearrangement joins TRBV7-2 to TRBJ2-2, with D unclear. The CDR3 runs to 12 residues. V lost 6 bases and J 2 bases, leaving 4 bases between the germline ends. Germline V gene data show CDR1 as SGHTA and CDR2 as FQGNSA. The CDR3 DNA sequence: TGTGCCAGCAGTCTCAACACCGGGGAGCTGTTTTTT. Protein sequence: CASSLNTGELFF.

The chain combines TRBV5-8 with TRBJ1-2, with 7 bases fitting TRBD1. There are 16 residues in the CDR3. V gave up 5 bases and J gave up 2 bases; unmatched junction bases: 12. CDR1 is SGHTS and CDR2 is YDEGEE in the germline V gene. The CDR3 DNA reads TGTGCCAGCAGTCAATATAACAGGGGCAAAAACTATGGCTACACCTTC. Its translation is CASSQYNRGKNYGYTF.

The rearrangement links TRBV5-1 to TRBJ2-5, with 13 bases matching TRBD2. Germline CDR1 reads SGHRS; CDR2 reads YFSETQ. This CDR3 has 17 residues. V shed 4 bases and J 5 bases; nucleotides not matched to a gene: 11. The chain's CDR3 is CASSPWTSGGAGETQYF. CDR3 DNA: TGCGCCAGCAGCCCATGGACTAGCGGGGGAGCTGGGGAGACCCAGTACTTC.

This clone has just a few counts. The V call is TRBV19, the J call TRBJ1-6, with D possibly being TRBD1 (6 bases). Germline CDR1 reads LNHDA; CDR2 reads SQIVND (reference sequence). Trimming took 10 bases from V and 7 from J, leaving 14 bases between them. The CDR3 spans 13 residues. CDR3 sequence: CATHRDPNSPLHF. CDR3 sequence (DNA): TGTGCCACCCACAGGGACCCAAATTCACCCCTCCACTTT.

V is TRBV4-1 and J is TRBJ2-1, with 7 nucleotides matching TRBD2. With 4 bases clipped from V and 0 bases from J, the junction kept 6 bases outside the gene matches. Germline V lookup: CDR1 MGHRA, CDR2 YSYEKL. The CDR3 runs to 16 residues. The CDR3 region is CASSLRAGNSYNEQFF. For the CDR3, the DNA is TGCGCCAGCAGCCTCAGAGCGGGGAACTCCTACAATGAGCAGTTCTTC.

This rearrangement joins TRBV2 to TRBJ1-1; D not certain. Trimming removed 7 bases from V and 3 bases from J, with 12 bases in between. Germline loops: CDR1 SNHLY, CDR2 FYNNEI. The CDR3 runs to 13 residues. The CDR3 DNA reads TGTGCCAGCACCCCCGGAGGGTACACTGAAGCTTTCTTT. It encodes CASTPGGYTEAFF. Full variable domain (remainder filled in from reference TRBV2 and TRBJ1-1): EPEVTQTPSHQVTQMGQEVILRCVPISNHLYFYWYRQILGQKVEFLVSFYNNEISEKSEIFDDQFSVERPDGSNFTLKIRSTKLEDSAMYFCASTPGGYTEAFFGQGTRLTVV.

CDR3 sequence reads: CASSRDRAPTEAFF. CDR3 nucleotide sequence: TGCGCCAGCAGCCGGGACAGGGCCCCCACTGAAGCTTTCTTT. V is TRBV5-1 and J is TRBJ1-1; 9 bases agree with TRBD1. Germline CDR1 is SGHRS and CDR2 is YFSETQ. This CDR3 contains 14 residues. Germline trimming cut 4 bases from V and 4 bases from J; bases unmatched to any gene: 5.

CDR3 coding DNA: TGTGCCAGCAGCTTAGATTCCCGGCGGGGGGCCAACACAGATACGCAGTATTTT. Translated, it gives CASSLDSRRGANTDTQYF. The chain uses TRBV11-2 and TRBJ2-3; 8 bases are shared with TRBD2. The V gene's germline CDR1 is SGHAT and CDR2 FQNNGV. J lost 2 bases, V lost 0 bases, and 10 bases had no gene match. The CDR3 is 18 amino acids.

The V and J genes are TRBV7-9 and TRBJ1-1; no clear D gene. Germline V gives CDR1 SEHNR, CDR2 FQNEAQ (reference sequence). The CDR3 covers 17 residues. Trimming took 5 bases from V and 2 from J, leaving 21 bases between them. The CDR3 here is CASSEKRSLGGNTEAFF. The CDR3 bases are TGTGCCAGCAGCGAGAAGAGGTCCCTTGGTGGAAACACTGAAGCTTTCTTT.

The gene calls are TRBV19 and TRBJ1-1; 8 bases map to TRBD1. After removal of 10 bases from V and 3 bases from J, the junction contained 7 bases not matched to a gene. The CDR3 has 13 residues. In germline, CDR1 is LNHDA, CDR2 SQIVND (reference sequence). The CDR3 nucleotides are TGTGCCATTTTGGACAGGGCTTACACTGAAGCTTTCTTT. Amino acid sequence: CAILDRAYTEAFF.